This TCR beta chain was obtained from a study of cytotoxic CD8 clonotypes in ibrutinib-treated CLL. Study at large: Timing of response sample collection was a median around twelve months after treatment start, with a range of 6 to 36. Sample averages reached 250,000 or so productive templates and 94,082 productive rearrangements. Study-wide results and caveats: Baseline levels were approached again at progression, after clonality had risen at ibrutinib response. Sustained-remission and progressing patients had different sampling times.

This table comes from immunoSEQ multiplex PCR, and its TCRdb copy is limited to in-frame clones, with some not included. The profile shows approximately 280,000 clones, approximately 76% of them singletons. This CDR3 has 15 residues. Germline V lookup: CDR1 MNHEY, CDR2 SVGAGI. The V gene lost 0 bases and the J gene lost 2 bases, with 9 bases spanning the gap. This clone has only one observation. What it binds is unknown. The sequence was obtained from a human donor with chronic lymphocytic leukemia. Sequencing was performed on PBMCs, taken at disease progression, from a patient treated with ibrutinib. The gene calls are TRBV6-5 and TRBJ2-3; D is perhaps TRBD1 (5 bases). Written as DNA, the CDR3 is TGTGCCAGCAGTTACTCGGGCGGACACACAGATACGCAGTATTTT. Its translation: CASSYSGGHTDTQYF.